One T cell receptor beta chain is described in this entry. The data were taken from a study of blood T cell repertoires in COVID-19. Grouping used clinical history reported by participants in a survey and questionnaire. V gave up 1 base and J gave up 5 bases; unmatched junction bases: 11. CDR1 is MDHEN and CDR2 is SYDVKM in the germline V gene. The CDR3 extends over 16 amino acids. The table came from immunoSEQ multiplex PCR; TCRdb's copy has only in-frame clones and leaves some out. This sample has about 350,000 clones, with about 90% found just once. Sequencing was done on a sample of PBMCs or T cells enriched from blood (not recorded which). The source of this sequence is a young woman who had recovered from COVID-19. The rearrangement links TRBV28 to TRBJ2-7; TRBD2 matches at 7 bases. CDR3 DNA sequence: TGTGCCAGCAGTTTATTGGGTGCGGGAGTCACCGACGAGCAGTACTTC. Protein: CASSLLGAGVTDEQYF.